These T cell receptor beta chains were read from a single sample in a study of vaccination effects on CD4 cells after COVID-19. These receptors lack a known antigen. TCRdb's copy holds only in-frame clones and misses some; the assay was immunoSEQ multiplex PCR. Among tens of thousands of clones listed, 65% to 80% were seen once. The starting material was CD4+ T cells from PBMCs cultured without peptide, obtained after COVID-19 vaccination. Receptor source: a human donor who received a COVID-19 vaccine. Both conserved end residues are part of each CDR3. Some rows mark clone size as missing; the rest say once, few, many or name a class of expanded clone.

TRBV5-4	TRBJ2-1	.	CASSLRDRGNEQFF
TRBV9	TRBJ2-1	.	CASSVRTSGEGEQFF
TRBV9	TRBJ2-6	.	CASSVVSAGANVLTF
TRBV4-1	TRBJ1-6	few	CASSHPGPNSPLHF
TRBV5-5	TRBJ2-1	.	CASSLVTAHRDEQFF
TRBV3-1/TRBV3-2	TRBJ1-1	.	CASSSQVYRNTEAFF
TRBV11-3	TRBJ1-4	.	CASSPGERWTNEKLFF
TRBV27	TRBJ1-4	once	CASSSLRPGEKLFF
TRBV18	TRBJ1-2	.	CASSSDYGYTF
TRBV29-1	TRBJ1-4	few	CSASTGLNEKLFF
TRBV29-1	TRBJ1-4	.	CSVESPGTDNEKLFF
TRBV30	TRBJ1-1	.	CAWFGDRGFNTEAFF
TRBV24-1	TRBJ2-2	.	CATSPWTNTGELFF
TRBV2	TRBJ2-5	.	CASTPLGWGPEETQYF
TRBV28	TRBJ1-1	.	CASSSATANTEAFF
TRBV19	TRBJ1-5	.	CASSIEGARNQPQHF
TRBV5-1	TRBJ2-3	few	CASSTQNTDTQYF
TRBV30	TRBJ2-3	.	CAWSVRGDTQYF
TRBV9	TRBJ1-1	.	CASSGPGQANPNTEAFF
TRBV19	TRBJ2-2	.	CAASGWNTGELFF
TRBV24-1	TRBJ1-2	.	CATSERQGYGYTF
TRBV5-1	TRBJ2-5	.	CASSDPIAGDETQYF
TRBV2	TRBJ2-3	.	CASSGQGRADTQYF
TRBV5-1	TRBJ1-2	few	CASSLTGGGYGYTF
TRBV24-1	TRBJ1-5	.	CATSPRTATNQPQHF